The 12 T cell receptor beta chains reported below all come from one sample, sequenced in a study of OX40 agonist ivuxolimab in advanced cancers. The table came from immunoSEQ multiplex PCR; TCRdb's copy has only in-frame clones and leaves some out. Of more than 25,000 clones in the sample, around 85% were seen once. Sample: CD4+ or CD8+ T cells sorted from blood, taken in a trial of the OX40 agonist ivuxolimab. Every receptor here comes from an adult with an advanced solid tumor such as melanoma, head and neck, liver or kidney cancer.

By sample fraction, this clone is medium-sized. The V and J genes are TRBV6-5 and TRBJ1-6, with no clear D. The V end was cut by 2 bases, the J end by 9 bases, with 11 bases between. The CDR3 runs 14 residues. Germline lookup yields CDR1 MNHEY and CDR2 SVGAGI. CDR3 loop: CASSYGGLGSPLHF. The CDR3 region has the DNA TGTGCCAGCAGTTACGGTGGGCTGGGTTCACCCCTCCACTTT.

The CDR3 DNA follows: TGTGCCAGCAGCTTAGGGACAGGGCAGAACCCCAAAAACATTCAGTACTTC. Residues: CASSLGTGQNPKNIQYF. This sequence joins TRBV11-2 and TRBJ2-4; 8 bases are a match to TRBD1. The ends lost 1 base at V and 2 bases at J; junction bases unmatched: 7. Germline CDR1 reads SGHAT; CDR2 reads FQNNGV. This CDR3 spans 17 amino acids.

The rearrangement uses TRBV18 and TRBJ2-7; TRBD2 aligns across 9 bases. V gave up 4 bases and J gave up 0 bases; unmatched junction bases: 7. CDR1 and CDR2 from the germline V gene are KGHSH and LQKENI. This CDR3 contains 16 residues. The DNA of the CDR3 is TGTGCCAGCTCACTCCCGTTGACTAGCGGCTCCTACGAGCAGTACTTC. This codes for CASSLPLTSGSYEQYF. Full variable domain (rest looked up from reference TRBV18 and TRBJ2-7): NAGVMQNPRHLVRRRGQEARLRCSPMKGHSHVYWYRQLPEEGLKFMVYLQKENIIDESGMPKERFSAEFPKEGPSILRIQQVVRGDSAAYFCASSLPLTSGSYEQYFGPGTRLTVT.

The J gene is TRBJ2-5, the V gene TRBV27; TRBD1 aligns across 10 bases. This CDR3 comprises 14 residues. Germline V CDR1 and CDR2: MNHEY, SMNVEV (reference sequence). V shed 6 bases, J shed 6 bases, and the junction held 7 bases outside the gene matches. The CDR3, as DNA: TGTGCCAGCAGGGGGACAGGGGATAATCAGACCCAGTACTTC. Its protein is CASRGTGDNQTQYF.

The J gene is TRBJ2-3, the V gene TRBV29-1; TRBD2 agrees at 12 bases. CDR3 length: 14 amino acids. Trimming removed 6 bases from V and 6 bases from J; junction bases left unmatched: 7. Germline V CDR1 and CDR2: SQVTM, ANQGSEA. The CDR3 here is CSVKTSGSLDTQYF. As DNA, the CDR3 is TGCAGCGTGAAGACTAGCGGGAGTTTGGATACGCAGTATTTT.

J is TRBJ2-7 and V is TRBV28, with TRBD2 as a possible D gene (6 bases). This CDR3 comprises 16 residues. Trimming removed 3 bases from V and 3 bases from J, with 18 bases in between. CDR1 is MDHEN and CDR2 is SYDVKM in the germline V gene. This CDR3 is CASSFALALSHYEQYF. The DNA for the CDR3 is TGTGCCAGCAGTTTCGCTCTAGCGCTTAGCCACTACGAGCAGTACTTC.

This sequence joins TRBV11-3 and TRBJ2-7; maybe TRBD1 (6 bases). CDR1 is SGHNT and CDR2 is YENEEA in the germline V gene. V was trimmed by 5 bases and J by 5 bases, leaving 16 bases between them. This CDR3 is 14 amino acids long. CDR3 amino acids: CASSQYSGEDEQYF. The CDR3 region has the DNA TGTGCCAGCAGCCAGTATTCAGGGGAAGACGAGCAGTACTTC.

This clone has more than one count but fewer than ten. J is TRBJ2-2 and V is TRBV6-6; tentative D call: TRBD2 (6 bases). The CDR3 has 16 residues. V was shortened by 6 bases and J by 6 bases, with 20 bases between the two germline ends. Germline V gene data show CDR1 as MNHNY and CDR2 as SVGAGI (reference sequence). The CDR3 reads CASSPSVGGVAGELFF. Here the CDR3 DNA reads TGTGCCAGCAGCCCGTCGGTGGGGGGAGTCGCCGGGGAGCTGTTTTTT.

The rearrangement links TRBV21-1 to TRBJ1-4. TRBV21-1 is reported as a pseudogene. The CDR3 covers 17 residues. The CDR3 region has the DNA TGTGCCAGCAGAAGATGTATAGCTACAAGGCATAATGAAAAACTGTTTTTT. This sequence encodes CASRRCIATRHNEKLFF.

V and J are TRBV7-6 and TRBJ2-2; 8 nucleotides line up with TRBD1. Germline V lookup: CDR1 SGHVS, CDR2 FNYEAQ. The junction had 9 bases not matched to a gene; V was cut back by 7 bases and J by 2 bases. The CDR3 totals 16 residues. DNA of the CDR3: TGTGCCAGCAACGAGAATGCAGGGGGCAACACCGGGGAGCTGTTTTTT. Translating gives CASNENAGGNTGELFF.

J is TRBJ2-2 and V is TRBV23-1, with 9 bases lining up with TRBD1. TRBV23-1 is designated an ORF whose function remains uncertain. This CDR3 contains 16 residues. Germline trimming cut 2 bases from V and 8 bases from J; bases unmatched to any gene: 9. CDR3 DNA: TGCGCCAGCAGTCAAGGGGGACAGGGCTCTTTGGGGGAGCTGTTTTTT. The encoded protein is CASSQGGQGSLGELFF.

V usage is TRBV19 and J usage is TRBJ2-3, with unresolved D. Germline CDR1 reads LNHDA; CDR2 reads SQIVND (reference sequence). The CDR3 consists of 14 residues. Trimming cost V 5 bases and J 0 bases, with 9 bases left between them. In DNA form, the CDR3 reads TGTGCCAGTAGTCCACATTTTAGCACAGATACGCAGTATTTT. Translated, it gives CASSPHFSTDTQYF.